The TCR beta chain described here comes from a study of lymphopenia after photon versus proton radiotherapy. The CDR3 loop spans 16 amino acids. Losses at the gene ends were 2 bases for V and 8 bases for J; bases not matched to a gene: 11. Germline lookup yields CDR1 SGHVS and CDR2 FQNEAQ. Overall study results and limits: Photon-treated patients lost naive T cells and TCR diversity; proton-treated stayed stable. After lymphocyte nadir, photon-treated repertoires showed oligoclonal expansion, especially CD8+ Temra. Post-nadir TCR diversity decline inversely tracked overall survival among those who died.

Produced via immunoSEQ multiplex PCR; TCRdb's table is partial and in-frame only. This sample carries tens of thousands of clones, 75% to 90% of them seen once, and the ten largest clones take under 14%. Concerning this clone itself: The antigen is undetermined.

This clonotype originated in a man older than 75 with esophageal cancer. The chain links TRBV7-8 to TRBJ2-1, with 8 bases lining up with TRBD2. Sequenced material: peripheral blood, taken from a patient treated with proton-based radiotherapy. CDR3 nucleotide sequence: TGTGCCAGCAGCTTAATAGGGACTAGGTTTTTCGATGAGCAGTTCTTC. This gives the protein CASSLIGTRFFDEQFF.